This T cell receptor (beta chain) comes out of a study of blood T cell repertoires in COVID-19. At the level of the study: Samples came from the United States, Italy and Spain, spanning acute and convalescent COVID-19. T cells, B-cell-depleted T cells, or PBMCs provided the cDNA or gDNA that served as material.

Germline values: CDR1 SGHAT, CDR2 FQDESV (reference sequence). V shed 3 bases and J shed 7 bases, with 7 bases lying between them. The CDR3 extends over 13 amino acids. Original processing notes: Amplified reference gene primers provided the basis for estimating nucleated cell counts. The assay was immunoSEQ multiplex PCR, and TCRdb's table has in-frame clones only and misses some. That table supplies the V and J calls and clone size; D and trimming were determined from the DNA. Here the sample spans 120,000 or so clones, 79% being singletons. The sequencing sample was made of peripheral blood. The V call is TRBV11-1, the J call TRBJ1-6; D is unclear. This sequence was found in a man aged 40-50 years with active or convalescent COVID-19. The CDR3 here is CASSLKENSPLHF. The DNA for the CDR3 is TGTGCCAGCAGCTTGAAGGAGAATTCACCCCTCCACTTT.